This entry features one TCR beta chain sequence. The antigen remains unidentified. This sample stems from a study of T cell responses to AZD1222 COVID-19 vaccine. Across the whole study: Pooled together were second doses at about 4 or about 12 weeks.

General study points: Spike-specific TCR depth and breadth grew after two AZD1222 doses. Of spike-specific TCRs, nearly half reportedly target regions left unmutated in variants. At 160-218 and 743-854, vaccine-associated CD4 TCRs were dominant, and they spanned spike.

Assay: immunoSEQ multiplex PCR; the TCRdb copy retains only in-frame clones and omits some. Counted here are 150,000 or so clones, 80% to 90% occurring once; the ten biggest clones make up approximately 5.1%. V gave up 3 bases and J gave up 5 bases, with 25 bases separating them. This CDR3 contains 17 residues. From germline, CDR1 is GTSNPN and CDR2 SVGIG (reference sequence). V gene TRBV30 combines with J gene TRBJ1-2, with D hard to call. The sample here was peripheral blood, taken on day 0 of AZD1222 vaccination. The clonotype was recovered from an adult in good health. CDR3 in amino acids: CAWSGSTLSRPRYGYTF. The CDR3 bases are TGTGCCTGGAGCGGTTCGACGTTGTCGAGGCCTAGGTATGGCTACACCTTC.